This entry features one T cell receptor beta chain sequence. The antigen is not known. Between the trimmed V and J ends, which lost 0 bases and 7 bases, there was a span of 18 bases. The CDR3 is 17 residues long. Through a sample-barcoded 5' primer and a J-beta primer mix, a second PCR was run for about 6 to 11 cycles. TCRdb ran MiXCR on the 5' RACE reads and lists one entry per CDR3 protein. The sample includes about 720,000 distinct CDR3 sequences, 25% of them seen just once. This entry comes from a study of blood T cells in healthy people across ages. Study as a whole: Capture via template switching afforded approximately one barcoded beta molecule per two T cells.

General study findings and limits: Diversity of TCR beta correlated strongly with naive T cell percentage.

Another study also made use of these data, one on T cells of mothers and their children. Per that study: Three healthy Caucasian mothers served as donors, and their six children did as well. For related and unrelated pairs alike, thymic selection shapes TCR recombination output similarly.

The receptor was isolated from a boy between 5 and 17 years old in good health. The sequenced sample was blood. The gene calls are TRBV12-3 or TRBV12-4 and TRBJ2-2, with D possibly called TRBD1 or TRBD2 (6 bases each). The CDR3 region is CASSLAVTGARFGELFF. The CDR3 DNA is TGTGCCAGCAGTTTAGCGGTGACGGGGGCGCGGTTCGGGGAGCTGTTTTTT.